A selection of T cell receptor beta chains follows, all from one sample in a study of T cells in Graves' hyperthyroidism and ophthalmopathy. TCRdb analysed the multiplex PCR reads with MiXCR anew, one entry per CDR3 protein. In the table there are about 350,000 distinct CDR3 sequences, approximately 13% of which are singletons. Sequences were obtained from blood. The receptors derive from a woman between 25 and 40 years old with Graves' hyperthyroidism. Both conserved end residues are part of each CDR3. The D gene is left open where the match is weak. A clone size is listed for some rows: how often the clone was seen (once, few, many), or a class if it is expanded.

J: TRBJ1-5; size: many; V: TRBV20-1; D: .; DNA: TGCAGTGCTCAAACCCGGGAAGGAGGTCAGCCCCAGCATTTT; CDR3: CSAQTREGGQPQHF
J: TRBJ2-6; size: .; V: TRBV10-2; D: .; DNA: TGCGCCAGCAGTGAGCTGGGCGGTACTGGGGCCAACGTCCTGACTTTC; CDR3: CASSELGGTGANVLTF
J: TRBJ2-7; size: few; V: TRBV19; D: .; DNA: TGTGCCAGTGGACCCGGACCGCTTTACGAGCAGTACTTC; CDR3: CASGPGPLYEQYF
J: TRBJ1-2; size: .; V: TRBV12-3/TRBV12-4; D: .; DNA: TGTGCCAGCACCCCTCGGCGGGGAGCGTCTTATGGCTACACCTTC; CDR3: CASTPRRGASYGYTF
J: TRBJ1-6; size: many; V: TRBV12-3/TRBV12-4; D: TRBD1; DNA: TGTGCCACCCAACAGGGGGAAAATTCCCCCCTCCACTTT; CDR3: CATQQGENSPLHF
J: TRBJ2-7; size: many; V: TRBV27; D: .; DNA: TGTGCCAGCAGTCCCCGCGGTTCAAAAGGGGAGCAGTACTTC; CDR3: CASSPRGSKGEQYF
J: TRBJ1-2; size: many; V: TRBV11-2; D: .; DNA: TGTGCCAGCAGCTTAGGACGGGCCTATGGCTACACCTTC; CDR3: CASSLGRAYGYTF
J: TRBJ1-5; size: many; V: TRBV12-3/TRBV12-4; D: TRBD1; DNA: TGTGCCAGCACCCTCCAGGGGGGGTCCAATCAGCCCCAGCATTTT; CDR3: CASTLQGGSNQPQHF
J: TRBJ2-1; size: few; V: TRBV7-9; D: TRBD1; DNA: TGTGCCAGCAGCTTCACCGGGACAGGGTTGAATGAGCAGTTCTTC; CDR3: CASSFTGTGLNEQFF
J: TRBJ1-5; size: many; V: TRBV6-1; D: .; DNA: TGTGCCACCCTCGGAAATTCAAATAGCAATCAGCCCCAGCATTTT; CDR3: CATLGNSNSNQPQHF
J: TRBJ2-7; size: few; V: TRBV11-2; D: .; DNA: TGTGCCAGCAGCTTACAGACCGAGCAGTACTTC; CDR3: CASSLQTEQYF
J: TRBJ2-3; size: .; V: TRBV4-3; D: .; DNA: TGCGCCAGCAGCCAAGACCTTCGCTTGGCAGATACGCAGTATTTT; CDR3: CASSQDLRLADTQYF
J: TRBJ1-2; size: once; V: TRBV29-1; D: .; DNA: TGCAGCGAGAGACAGTCTTATACCGGCTACACCTTC; CDR3: CSERQSYTGYTF
J: TRBJ1-2; size: many; V: TRBV7-2; D: .; DNA: TGTGCCAGCAGCAATTTACCAGGGACATATGGCTACACCTTC; CDR3: CASSNLPGTYGYTF
J: TRBJ2-4; size: .; V: TRBV30; D: .; DNA: TGTGCCGGAGACAGTCTGCTAGCCAAAAACATTCAGTACTTC; CDR3: CAGDSLLAKNIQYF
J: TRBJ1-1; size: few; V: TRBV7-8; D: .; DNA: TGTGCCAGCAGATTGTCAAGCGGGGGCGCAGATAGAAACACTGAAGCTTTCTTT; CDR3: CASRLSSGGADRNTEAFF
J: TRBJ1-5; size: many; V: TRBV30; D: .; DNA: TGTGCCTGGAGTCCCCGCGTGGGGGCACGGAGTCAGCCCCAGCATTTT; CDR3: CAWSPRVGARSQPQHF
J: TRBJ2-3; size: few; V: TRBV14; D: .; DNA: TGTGCCAGCAGCCAGCGATCCACAGATACGCAGTATTTT; CDR3: CASSQRSTDTQYF
J: TRBJ2-7; size: many; V: TRBV29-1; D: .; DNA: TGCAGCGTTGAAGATCCCGCGGGACCGCCTTTCGAGCAGTACTTC; CDR3: CSVEDPAGPPFEQYF
J: TRBJ2-1; size: .; V: TRBV30; D: TRBD2; DNA: TGTGCCTCCACTCCGGGACTAGCGGGAGTAAAGGAGCAGTTCTTC; CDR3: CASTPGLAGVKEQFF
J: TRBJ1-6; size: .; V: TRBV6-5; D: .; DNA: TGTGCCAGCAGTTATCGGGACGGGCTAGGGTCACCCCTCCACTTT; CDR3: CASSYRDGLGSPLHF
J: TRBJ2-4; size: many; V: TRBV2; D: .; DNA: TGTGCCAGCAGCGCCCCCTGGGAAAACATTCAGTACTTC; CDR3: CASSAPWENIQYF